The 22 T cell receptor beta chains below come from one sample, sequenced in a study of blood T cell repertoires in COVID-19. Produced via immunoSEQ multiplex PCR; TCRdb's table is partial and in-frame only. The repertoire includes under 250,000 clones, 84% of them detected once, and 4% sits in the top ten. Source material: peripheral blood. These receptors were taken from a man aged 45-65 years with acute or convalescent COVID-19.

This chain joins TRBV6-4 and TRBJ2-7, with 9 bases that match TRBD1. V was clipped by 4 bases and J by 12 bases; unmatched bases: 10. The CDR3 runs 13 residues. Germline V gives CDR1 MRHNA, CDR2 SNTAGT. The CDR3 is CASSATTGGEAYF. As DNA, the CDR3 is TGTGCCAGCAGTGCCACAACAGGGGGCGAAGCGTACTTC.

This chain connects TRBV28 to TRBJ1-2, with TRBD1 matching over 12 bases. This CDR3 region has 14 residues. Germline-derived CDR1 and CDR2 are MDHEN and SYDVKM. Trimming took 7 bases from V and 8 from J; bases not matched to a gene: 8. The CDR3 bases are TGTGCCAGCACCCCTTTGGGGACAGGGGGCGGCTACACCTTC. It yields the protein CASTPLGTGGGYTF.

The chain uses TRBV24-1 and TRBJ2-1; 7 bases agree with TRBD2. Germline CDR1 is KGHDR and CDR2 is SFDVKD. V shed 9 bases, J shed 6 bases, and the junction held 10 bases outside the gene matches. The CDR3 runs to 14 residues. The CDR3 here is CATRPTSESNEQFF. The CDR3, as DNA: TGTGCCACCCGCCCCACTAGCGAGAGCAATGAGCAGTTCTTC.

This clone showed up just a few times. The genes are TRBV27 and TRBJ1-6, with 9 bases matching TRBD1. With V trimmed by 4 bases and J by 7 bases, 8 bases remained unmatched. The germline gives CDR1 MNHEY, CDR2 SMNVEV (reference sequence). The CDR3 loop spans 16 amino acids. CDR3 in DNA: TGTGCCAGCAGTTCCCCGGGACAGGGCCCAAATTCACCCCTCCACTTT. Encoded protein: CASSSPGQGPNSPLHF.

The chain couples TRBV7-9 to TRBJ2-2, with 7 bases that match TRBD1. Germline assignment: CDR1 SEHNR and CDR2 FQNEAQ (reference sequence). The length of the CDR3 is 14 residues. The V segment lost 5 bases and the J segment 5 bases; nucleotides outside the gene matches: 5. CDR3 DNA: TGTGCCAGCAGCAGGGACAGCAGGACCGGGGAGCTGTTTTTT. Translated, it gives CASSRDSRTGELFF.

The gene calls are TRBV10-3 and TRBJ2-3; unclear D gene. Trimming took off 4 bases at V and 3 bases at J, with 11 bases between the two ends. This CDR3 has 14 residues. The germline CDR1 and CDR2 sequences are ENHRY and SYGVKD. The CDR3 protein is CAISGSVGTDTQYF. CDR3 sequence (DNA): TGTGCCATCAGTGGCAGTGTCGGGACAGATACGCAGTATTTT.

This clone was observed a handful of times. The J gene is TRBJ1-1, the V gene TRBV19; tentative D call: TRBD1 (5 bases). Trimming shortened V by 3 bases and J by 7 bases, and 9 bases separated the two germline ends. The CDR3 is made up of 12 amino acids. The germline CDR1 and CDR2 sequences are LNHDA and SQIVND (reference sequence). This CDR3 reads CASSMRQGEAFF. DNA for the CDR3: TGTGCCAGTAGTATGCGTCAGGGTGAAGCTTTCTTT.

This chain connects TRBV2 to TRBJ2-7; D remains unclear. The CDR3 loop spans 16 amino acids. Trimming stripped 1 base from V and 1 base from J, with 14 bases between. Germline-derived CDR1 and CDR2 are SNHLY and FYNNEI. The CDR3 protein is CASSEGPDKRSYEQYF. CDR3 sequence (DNA): TGTGCCAGCAGTGAAGGTCCGGATAAGAGGTCCTACGAGCAGTACTTC. Looking up the rest from reference TRBV2 and TRBJ2-7 gives the full variable domain: EPEVTQTPSHQVTQMGQEVILRCVPISNHLYFYWYRQILGQKVEFLVSFYNNEISEKSEIFDDQFSVERPDGSNFTLKIRSTKLEDSAMYFCASSEGPDKRSYEQYFGPGTRLTVT.

The V call is TRBV24-1, the J call TRBJ1-4; TRBD1 matches 7 bases. V dropped 0 bases and J dropped 8; count of bases not matched to a gene: 26. The length of the CDR3 is 22 residues. Germline assignment: CDR1 KGHDR and CDR2 SFDVKD. The CDR3 reads CATSDLRSMGVVRGGIWEKLFF. The CDR3 DNA reads TGTGCCACCAGTGATTTGCGGTCGATGGGGGTCGTGCGAGGGGGCATCTGGGAAAAACTGTTTTTT.

V is TRBV5-1 and J is TRBJ2-3; D possibly corresponds to TRBD2 (6 bases). The germline V and J ends were trimmed by 5 bases and 6 bases, with 19 bases remaining between them. The germline CDR1 and CDR2 sequences are SGHRS and YFSETQ. The CDR3 totals 15 residues. The chain's CDR3 is CASRDITSLSDTQYF. The CDR3 DNA follows: TGCGCCAGCAGGGATATAACTAGCTTGTCTGATACGCAGTATTTT.

In its sample, this clone was seen once. The chain employs TRBV10-3 and TRBJ1-1, with D maybe TRBD1 (5 bases). The CDR3 has 14 residues. Trimming shortened V by 4 bases and J by 1 base, and 10 bases separated the two germline ends. Germline assignment: CDR1 ENHRY and CDR2 SYGVKD. The CDR3 region is CAISVGGGNTEAFF. The CDR3 nucleotides are TGTGCCATCAGTGTTGGGGGGGGGAACACTGAAGCTTTCTTT.

This clone appeared a single time. The chain joins TRBV6-5 to TRBJ1-2; D perhaps matches TRBD1 (5 bases). The germline V and J ends were trimmed by 6 bases and 0 bases, with 14 bases remaining between them. Germline-derived CDR1 and CDR2 are MNHEY and SVGAGI. The CDR3 runs to 15 residues. The CDR3 region has the DNA TGTGCCAGCAGATCCATGACAGAAGCTAACTATGGCTACACCTTC. Protein sequence: CASRSMTEANYGYTF.

V is TRBV7-9 and J is TRBJ2-7; 9 bases line up with TRBD2. The V and J ends lost 4 bases and 0 bases, in that order; junction bases with no gene match: 10. The CDR3 covers 17 residues. Germline V gene data show CDR1 as SEHNR and CDR2 as FQNEAQ (reference sequence). CDR3: CASSSRLAVFSSYEQYF. As DNA, the CDR3 is TGTGCCAGCAGCTCTCGACTAGCGGTTTTTAGCTCCTACGAGCAGTACTTC.

The rearrangement joins TRBV5-4 to TRBJ2-1, with 12 bases identical to TRBD2. The CDR3 loop spans 17 amino acids. J lost 3 bases, V lost 1 base, and 5 bases had no gene match. Germline CDR1 reads SGHNT; CDR2 reads YYREEE (reference sequence). CDR3 sequence (DNA): TGTGCCAGCAGCTTGTCTAGCGGGGGGGCCGGCTACAATGAGCAGTTCTTC. Protein product: CASSLSSGGAGYNEQFF.

The rearrangement links TRBV30 to TRBJ2-5; TRBD1 agrees at 7 bases. Trimming cost V 1 base and J 5 bases; bases outside gene matches: 4. Per the germline V gene, CDR1 is GTSNPN and CDR2 is SVGIG (reference sequence). The CDR3 extends over 13 amino acids. In DNA, the CDR3 is TGTGCCTGGAGTGAAGGGGGCCTGGAGACCCAGTACTTC. Residues: CAWSEGGLETQYF.

The count of this clone is one. This chain links TRBV10-3 with TRBJ1-6, with 8 bases aligning to TRBD1. There are 15 residues in the CDR3. CDR1 is ENHRY and CDR2 is SYGVKD in the germline V gene. V shed 2 bases, J shed 8 bases, and the junction held 5 bases outside the gene matches. CDR3 loop: CAISEHVTGDSPLHF. The CDR3, as DNA: TGTGCCATCAGTGAGCATGTGACAGGGGATTCACCCCTCCACTTT.

The V and J genes are TRBV5-1 and TRBJ2-2, with 8 nucleotides matching TRBD1. V lost 0 bases to trimming and J lost 4 bases; unmatched junction nucleotides: 5. This CDR3 has 16 residues. The V gene's germline CDR1 is SGHRS and CDR2 YFSETQ. The CDR3 sequence: CASSLEPGGLTGELFF. CDR3 nucleotide sequence: TGCGCCAGCAGCTTGGAGCCAGGGGGCCTCACCGGGGAGCTGTTTTTT.

The chain couples TRBV6-5 to TRBJ2-7; D possibly corresponds to TRBD1 (5 bases). The V gene's germline CDR1 is MNHEY and CDR2 SVGAGI. This CDR3 has 14 residues. V lost 5 bases and J 0 bases, leaving 11 bases between the germline ends. The CDR3 is CASSPTTDSYEQYF. Here the CDR3 DNA reads TGTGCCAGCAGTCCCACGACAGACTCCTACGAGCAGTACTTC.

This clone has a single count. The chain combines TRBV6-5 with TRBJ2-7; D unresolved. Germline V gene sequence: CDR1 MNHEY, CDR2 SVGAGI. V was pared by 6 bases and J by 3 bases, with 9 bases between. CDR3 length: 12 residues. CDR3 loop: CASRGRGYEQYF. CDR3 DNA sequence: TGTGCCAGCAGAGGTAGAGGCTACGAGCAGTACTTC.

This chain uses TRBV11-3 with TRBJ1-4; the match to TRBD1 covers 8 bases. The CDR3 is 15 amino acids. The V gene end was trimmed by 2 bases and the J gene end by 5 bases; junction bases not matched to a gene: 4. Germline lookup yields CDR1 SGHNT and CDR2 YENEEA. The DNA of the CDR3 is TGTGCCAGCAGCTTATGGGACAGGCCAAATGAAAAACTGTTTTTT. Its translation: CASSLWDRPNEKLFF.

V and J are TRBV7-3 and TRBJ2-5; 9 bases agree with TRBD2. The CDR3 covers 15 residues. The V and J ends lost 2 bases and 4 bases, in that order; junction bases with no gene match: 5. Germline CDR1 reads SGHTA; CDR2 reads FQGTGA. CDR3 coding DNA: TGTGCCAGCAGCTTATTTAGCGGGAGTGGAGAGACCCAGTACTTC. Residues: CASSLFSGSGETQYF.

The chain uses TRBV4-2 and TRBJ1-1; D not certain. The V end was cut by 1 base, the J end by 3 bases, with 6 bases between. The V gene's germline CDR1 is LGHNA and CDR2 YNFKEQ. The CDR3 covers 13 residues. CDR3 sequence reads: CASSQVGDTEAFF. The CDR3 nucleotides read TGTGCCAGCAGCCAAGTCGGGGACACTGAAGCTTTCTTT.